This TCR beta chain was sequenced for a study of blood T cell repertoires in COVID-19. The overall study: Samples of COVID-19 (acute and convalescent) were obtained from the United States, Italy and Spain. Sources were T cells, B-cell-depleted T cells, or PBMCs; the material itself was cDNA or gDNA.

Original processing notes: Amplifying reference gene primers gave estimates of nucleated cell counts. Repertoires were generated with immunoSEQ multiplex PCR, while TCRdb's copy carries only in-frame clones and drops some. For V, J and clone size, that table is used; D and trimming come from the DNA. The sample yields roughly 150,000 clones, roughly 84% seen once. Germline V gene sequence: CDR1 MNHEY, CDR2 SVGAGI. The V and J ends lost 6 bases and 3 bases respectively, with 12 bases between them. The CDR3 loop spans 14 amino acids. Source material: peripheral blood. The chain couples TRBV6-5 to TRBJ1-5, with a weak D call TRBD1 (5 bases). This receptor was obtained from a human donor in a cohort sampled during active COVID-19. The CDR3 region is CASSPDSFNQPQHF. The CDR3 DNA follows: TGTGCCAGCAGCCCCGACAGCTTCAATCAGCCCCAGCATTTT.